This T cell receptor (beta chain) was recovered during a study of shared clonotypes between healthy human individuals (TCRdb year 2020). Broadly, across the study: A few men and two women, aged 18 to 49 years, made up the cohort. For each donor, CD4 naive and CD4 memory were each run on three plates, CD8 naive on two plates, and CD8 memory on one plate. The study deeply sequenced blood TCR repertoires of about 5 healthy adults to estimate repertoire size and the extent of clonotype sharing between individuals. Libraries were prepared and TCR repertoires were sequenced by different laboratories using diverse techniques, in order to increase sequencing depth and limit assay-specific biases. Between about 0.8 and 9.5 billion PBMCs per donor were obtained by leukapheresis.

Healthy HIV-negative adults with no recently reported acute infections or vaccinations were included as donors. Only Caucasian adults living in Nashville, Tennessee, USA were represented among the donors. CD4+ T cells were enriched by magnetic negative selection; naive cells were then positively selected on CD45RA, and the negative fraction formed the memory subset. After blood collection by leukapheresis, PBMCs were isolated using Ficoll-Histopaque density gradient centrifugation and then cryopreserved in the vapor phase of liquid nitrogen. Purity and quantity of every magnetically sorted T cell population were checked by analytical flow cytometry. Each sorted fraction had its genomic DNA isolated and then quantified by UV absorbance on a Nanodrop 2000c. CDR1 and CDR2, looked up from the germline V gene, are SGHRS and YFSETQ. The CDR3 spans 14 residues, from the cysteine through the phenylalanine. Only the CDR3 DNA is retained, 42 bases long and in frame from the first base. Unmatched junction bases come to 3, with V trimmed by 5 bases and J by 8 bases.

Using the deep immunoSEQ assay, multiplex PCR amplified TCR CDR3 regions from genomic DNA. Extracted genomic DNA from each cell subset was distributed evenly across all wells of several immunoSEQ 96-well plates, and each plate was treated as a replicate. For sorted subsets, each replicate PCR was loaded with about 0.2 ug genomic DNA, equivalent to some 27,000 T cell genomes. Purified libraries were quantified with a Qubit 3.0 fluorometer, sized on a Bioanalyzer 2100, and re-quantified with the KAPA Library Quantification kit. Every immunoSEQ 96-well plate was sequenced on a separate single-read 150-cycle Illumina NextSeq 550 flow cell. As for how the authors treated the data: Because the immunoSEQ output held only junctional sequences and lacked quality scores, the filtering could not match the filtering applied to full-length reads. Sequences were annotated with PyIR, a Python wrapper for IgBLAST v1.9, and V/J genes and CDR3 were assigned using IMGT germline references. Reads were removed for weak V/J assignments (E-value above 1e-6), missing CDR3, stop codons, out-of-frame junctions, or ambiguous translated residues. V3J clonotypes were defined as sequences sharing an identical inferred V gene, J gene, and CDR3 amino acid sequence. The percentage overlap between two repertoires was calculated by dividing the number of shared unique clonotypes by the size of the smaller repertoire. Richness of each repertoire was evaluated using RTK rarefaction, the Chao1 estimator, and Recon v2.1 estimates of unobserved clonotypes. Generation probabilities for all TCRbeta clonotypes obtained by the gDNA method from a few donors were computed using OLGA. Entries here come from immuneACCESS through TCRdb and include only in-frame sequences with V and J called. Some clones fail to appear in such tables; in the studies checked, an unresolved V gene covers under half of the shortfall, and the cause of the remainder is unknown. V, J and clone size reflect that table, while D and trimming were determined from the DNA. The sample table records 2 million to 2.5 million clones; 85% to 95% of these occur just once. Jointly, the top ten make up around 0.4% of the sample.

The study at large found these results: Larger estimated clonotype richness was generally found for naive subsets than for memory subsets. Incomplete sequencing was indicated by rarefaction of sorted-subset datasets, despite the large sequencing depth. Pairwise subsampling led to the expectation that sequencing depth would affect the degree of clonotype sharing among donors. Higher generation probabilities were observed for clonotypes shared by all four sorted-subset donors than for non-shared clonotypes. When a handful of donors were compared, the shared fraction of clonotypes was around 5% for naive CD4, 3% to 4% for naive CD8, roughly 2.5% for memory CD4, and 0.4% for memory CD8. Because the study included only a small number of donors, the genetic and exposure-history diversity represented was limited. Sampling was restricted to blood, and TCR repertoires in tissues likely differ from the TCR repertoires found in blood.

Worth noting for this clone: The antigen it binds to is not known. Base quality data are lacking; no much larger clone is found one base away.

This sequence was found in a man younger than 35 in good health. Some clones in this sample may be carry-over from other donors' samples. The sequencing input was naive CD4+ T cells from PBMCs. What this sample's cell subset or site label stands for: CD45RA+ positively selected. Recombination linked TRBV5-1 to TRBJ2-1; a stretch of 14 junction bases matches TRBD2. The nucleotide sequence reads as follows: TGCGCCAGCAGTGGGACTAGCGGGAGCTATGAGCAGTTCTTC. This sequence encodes CASSGTSGSYEQFF.